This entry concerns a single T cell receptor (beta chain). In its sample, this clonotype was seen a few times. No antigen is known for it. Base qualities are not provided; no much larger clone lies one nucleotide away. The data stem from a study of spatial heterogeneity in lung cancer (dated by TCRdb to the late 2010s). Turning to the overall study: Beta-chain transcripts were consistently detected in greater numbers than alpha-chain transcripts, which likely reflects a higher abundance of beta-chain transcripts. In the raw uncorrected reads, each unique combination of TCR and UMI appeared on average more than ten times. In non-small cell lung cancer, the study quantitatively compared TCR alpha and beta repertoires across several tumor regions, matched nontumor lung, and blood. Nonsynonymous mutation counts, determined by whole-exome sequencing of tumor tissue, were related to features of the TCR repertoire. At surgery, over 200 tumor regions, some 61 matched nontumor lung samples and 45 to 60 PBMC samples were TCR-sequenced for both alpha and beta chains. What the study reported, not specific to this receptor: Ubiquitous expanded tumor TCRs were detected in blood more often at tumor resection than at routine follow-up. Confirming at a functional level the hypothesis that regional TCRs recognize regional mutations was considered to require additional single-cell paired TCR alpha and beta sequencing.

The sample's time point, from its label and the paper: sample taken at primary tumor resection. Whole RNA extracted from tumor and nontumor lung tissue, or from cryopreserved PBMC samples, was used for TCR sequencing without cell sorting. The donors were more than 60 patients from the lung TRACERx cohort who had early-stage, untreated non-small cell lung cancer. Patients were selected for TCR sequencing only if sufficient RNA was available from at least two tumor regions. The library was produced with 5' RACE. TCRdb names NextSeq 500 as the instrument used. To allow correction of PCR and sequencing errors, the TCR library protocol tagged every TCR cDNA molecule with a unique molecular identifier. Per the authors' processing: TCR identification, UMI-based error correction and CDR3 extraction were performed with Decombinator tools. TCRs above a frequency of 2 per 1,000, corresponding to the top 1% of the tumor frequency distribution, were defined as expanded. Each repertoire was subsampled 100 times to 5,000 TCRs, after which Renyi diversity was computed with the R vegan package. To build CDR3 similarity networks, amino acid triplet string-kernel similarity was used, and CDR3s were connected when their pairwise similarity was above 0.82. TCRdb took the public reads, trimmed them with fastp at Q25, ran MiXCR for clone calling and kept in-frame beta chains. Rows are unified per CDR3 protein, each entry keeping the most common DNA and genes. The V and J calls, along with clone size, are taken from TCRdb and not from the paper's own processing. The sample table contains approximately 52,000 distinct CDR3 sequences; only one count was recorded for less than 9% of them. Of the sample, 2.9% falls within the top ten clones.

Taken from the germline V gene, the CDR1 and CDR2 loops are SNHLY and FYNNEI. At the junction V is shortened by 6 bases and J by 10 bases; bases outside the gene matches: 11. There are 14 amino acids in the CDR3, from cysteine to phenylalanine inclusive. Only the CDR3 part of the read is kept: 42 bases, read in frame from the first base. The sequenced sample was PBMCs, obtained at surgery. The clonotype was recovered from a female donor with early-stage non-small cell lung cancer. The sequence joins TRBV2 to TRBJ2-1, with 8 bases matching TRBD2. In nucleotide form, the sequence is TGTGCCAGCAGAGTCACGGGGGGGCCAGGGGAGCAGTTCTTC. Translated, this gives CASRVTGGPGEQFF.